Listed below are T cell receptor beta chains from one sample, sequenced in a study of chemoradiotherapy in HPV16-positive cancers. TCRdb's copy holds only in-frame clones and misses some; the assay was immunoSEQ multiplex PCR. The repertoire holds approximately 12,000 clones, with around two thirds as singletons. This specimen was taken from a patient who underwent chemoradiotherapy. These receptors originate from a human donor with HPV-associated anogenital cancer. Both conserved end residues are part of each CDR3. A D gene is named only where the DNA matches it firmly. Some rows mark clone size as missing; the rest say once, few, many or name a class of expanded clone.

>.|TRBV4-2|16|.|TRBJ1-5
CASSQTGRVGEQPQHF
TGTGCCAGCAGCCAAACGGGTCGAGTGGGCGAGCAGCCCCAGCATTTT
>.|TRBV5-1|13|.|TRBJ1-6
CASSLIVNSPLHF
TGCGCCAGCAGCTTGATAGTGAATTCACCCCTCCACTTT
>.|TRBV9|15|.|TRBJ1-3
CASSVGGHSGNTIYF
TGTGCCAGCAGCGTAGGCGGCCACTCTGGAAACACCATATATTTT
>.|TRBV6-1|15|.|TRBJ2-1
CASRAFGTSYNEQFF
TGTGCCAGCAGAGCTTTCGGGACGTCCTACAATGAGCAGTTCTTC
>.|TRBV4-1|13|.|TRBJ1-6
CASSTQYNSPLHF
TGCGCCAGCAGCACACAGTATAATTCACCCCTCCACTTT
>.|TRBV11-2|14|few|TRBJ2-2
CASSLIRGGGELFF
TGTGCCAGCAGCTTAATCAGGGGGGGCGGGGAGCTGTTTTTT
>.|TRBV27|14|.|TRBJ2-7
CASSRTPRTYEQYF
TGTGCCAGCAGCCGGACTCCAAGAACCTACGAGCAGTACTTC
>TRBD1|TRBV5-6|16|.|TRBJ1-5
CASSAAGTGSNQPQHF
TGTGCCAGCAGCGCTGCCGGGACAGGGAGCAATCAGCCCCAGCATTTT
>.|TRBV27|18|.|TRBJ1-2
CASSTAQPRGFGGYGYTF
TGTGCCAGCAGTACGGCCCAACCTCGGGGCTTTGGGGGCTATGGCTACACCTTC
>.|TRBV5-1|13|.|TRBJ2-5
CASSPNFQETQYF
TGCGCCAGCAGCCCAAATTTCCAAGAGACCCAGTACTTC
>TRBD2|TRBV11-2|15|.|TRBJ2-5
CASSLDGAGEETQYF
TGTGCCAGCAGCTTAGATGGAGCGGGGGAAGAGACCCAGTACTTC
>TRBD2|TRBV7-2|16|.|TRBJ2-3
CASSLKAGSQGDTQYF
TGTGCCAGCAGCTTAAAAGCGGGGTCCCAGGGAGATACGCAGTATTTT
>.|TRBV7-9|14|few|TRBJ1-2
CASSLAGGIVGYTF
TGTGCCAGCAGCTTAGCGGGAGGGATTGTTGGCTACACCTTC
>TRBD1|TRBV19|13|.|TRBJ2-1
CASSTSGQGEQFF
TGTGCCAGTAGTACCTCTGGACAGGGCGAACAGTTCTTC
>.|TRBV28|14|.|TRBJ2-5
CASFGGGPQETQYF
TGTGCCTCCTTTGGGGGTGGACCGCAAGAGACCCAGTACTTC
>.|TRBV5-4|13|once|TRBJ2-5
CASSLEGAETQYF
TGTGCCAGCAGCTTGGAAGGGGCCGAGACCCAGTACTTC
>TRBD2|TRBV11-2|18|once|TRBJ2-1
CASSLMGLRGGSYNEQFF
TGTGCCAGCAGCTTAATGGGTCTCCGGGGGGGGTCTTACAATGAGCAGTTCTTC
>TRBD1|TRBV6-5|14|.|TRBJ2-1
CASSAGTGGAEQFF
TGTGCCAGCAGTGCCGGGACAGGGGGCGCTGAGCAGTTCTTC
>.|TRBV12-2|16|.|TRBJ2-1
CASRPQGVRPQFEQFF
TGTGCAAGTCGCCCCCAGGGAGTACGTCCCCAATTTGAGCAGTTCTTC
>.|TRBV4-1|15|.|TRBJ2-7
CASSQTGTVSYEQYF
TGCGCCAGCAGCCAAACCGGGACGGTCTCCTACGAGCAGTACTTC
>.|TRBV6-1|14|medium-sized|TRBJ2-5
CATLPAGLEETQYF
TGTGCCACCCTCCCAGCGGGCCTGGAAGAGACCCAGTACTTC
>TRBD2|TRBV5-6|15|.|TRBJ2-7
CASSRLAGVTYEQYF
TGTGCCAGCAGCCGCCTAGCGGGAGTTACCTACGAGCAGTACTTC
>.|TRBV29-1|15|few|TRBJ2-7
CSVTRSRGSDYEQYF
TGCAGCGTCACCCGGTCGAGGGGTTCCGACTACGAGCAGTACTTC
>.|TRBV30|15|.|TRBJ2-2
CAWTPGTFLTGELFF
TGTGCCTGGACACCCGGGACATTTTTAACCGGGGAGCTGTTTTTT
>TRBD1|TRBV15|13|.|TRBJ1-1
CATSRDRGSEAFF
TGTGCCACCAGCAGAGACAGGGGGAGTGAAGCTTTCTTT
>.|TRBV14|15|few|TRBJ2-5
CASSQDLGQAETQYF
TGTGCCAGCAGCCAAGATTTGGGGCAGGCAGAGACCCAGTACTTC
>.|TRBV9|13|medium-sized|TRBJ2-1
CASSGYGVNEQFF
TGTGCCAGCAGCGGATACGGAGTAAATGAGCAGTTCTTC
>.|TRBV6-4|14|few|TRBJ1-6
CASTPNPGNSPLHF
TGTGCCAGCACCCCGAACCCGGGGAACTCACCCCTCCACTTT
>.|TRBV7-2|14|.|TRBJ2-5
CASSWSGSQETQYF
TGTGCCAGCAGCTGGTCGGGGTCCCAAGAGACCCAGTACTTC
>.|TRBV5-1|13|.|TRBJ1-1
CASSLGDGLEAFF
TGCGCCAGCAGCTTGGGAGACGGTCTCGAAGCTTTCTTT
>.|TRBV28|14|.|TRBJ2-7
CASSFSQGPYEQYF
TGTGCCAGCAGTTTTTCACAGGGACCCTACGAGCAGTACTTC
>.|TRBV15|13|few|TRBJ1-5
CATSLDRNQPQHF
TGTGCCACCAGCCTAGACCGTAATCAGCCCCAGCATTTT
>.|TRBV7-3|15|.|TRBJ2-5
CASSLTNSKGETQYF
TGTGCCAGCAGCTTAACTAACTCCAAAGGGGAGACCCAGTACTTC
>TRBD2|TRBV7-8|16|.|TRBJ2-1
CASSLTGLAGYNEQFF
TGTGCCAGCAGCCTGACCGGACTAGCAGGATACAATGAGCAGTTCTTC
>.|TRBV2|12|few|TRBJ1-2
CASSSGIRGYTF
TGTGCCAGCAGTTCAGGGATTCGTGGCTACACCTTC
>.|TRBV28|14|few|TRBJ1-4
CASSFLGSNEKLFF
TGTGCCAGCAGTTTTTTGGGAAGTAATGAAAAACTGTTTTTT
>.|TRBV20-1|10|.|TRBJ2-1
CSARVYEQFF
TGCAGTGCTAGAGTTTATGAGCAGTTCTTC
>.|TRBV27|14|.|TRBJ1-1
CASSPLSRNTEAFF
TGTGCCAGCAGTCCATTATCCCGGAACACTGAAGCTTTCTTT
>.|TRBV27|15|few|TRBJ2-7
CASSLRTVSSYEQYF
TGTGCCAGCAGTTTACGGACAGTAAGCTCCTACGAGCAGTACTTC
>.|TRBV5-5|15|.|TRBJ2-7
CASSLAGGRGGEQYF
TGTGCCAGCAGCTTGGCCGGGGGCAGGGGGGGTGAGCAGTACTTC
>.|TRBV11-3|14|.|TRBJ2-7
CASTEGGGSYEQYF
TGTGCCAGCACCGAAGGCGGCGGCTCCTACGAGCAGTACTTC
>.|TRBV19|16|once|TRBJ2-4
CASSNAAVRGGNIQYF
TGTGCCAGTAGTAATGCCGCAGTCCGTGGCGGAAACATTCAGTACTTC
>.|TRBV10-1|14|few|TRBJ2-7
CASSQDRASYEQYF
TGCGCCAGCAGTCAAGACAGAGCCTCTTACGAGCAGTACTTC
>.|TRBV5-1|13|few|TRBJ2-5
CASHLGEGETQYF
TGCGCCAGCCACCTGGGGGAAGGAGAGACCCAGTACTTC